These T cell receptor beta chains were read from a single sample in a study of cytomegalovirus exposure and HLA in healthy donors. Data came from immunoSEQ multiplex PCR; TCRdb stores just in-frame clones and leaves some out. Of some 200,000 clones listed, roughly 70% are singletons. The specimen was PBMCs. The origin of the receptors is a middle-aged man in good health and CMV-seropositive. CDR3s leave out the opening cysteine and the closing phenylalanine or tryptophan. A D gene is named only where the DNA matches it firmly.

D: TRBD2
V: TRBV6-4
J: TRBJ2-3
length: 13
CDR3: ASSEERGLGYTQY

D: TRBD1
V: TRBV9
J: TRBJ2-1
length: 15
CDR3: ASSPGQGRGPYNEQF

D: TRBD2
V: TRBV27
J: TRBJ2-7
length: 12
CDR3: ASSLGLGSYEQY

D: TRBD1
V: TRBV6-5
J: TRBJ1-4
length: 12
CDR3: ASSPQGAGEKLF

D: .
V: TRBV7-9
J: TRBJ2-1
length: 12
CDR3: ASSLGGSYNEQF

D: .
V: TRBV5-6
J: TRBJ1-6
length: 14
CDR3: ASSLAGSSYNSPLH

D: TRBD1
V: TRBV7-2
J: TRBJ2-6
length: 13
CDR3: ASSRDRAGANVLT

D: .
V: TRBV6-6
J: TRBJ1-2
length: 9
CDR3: ASARGGGYT

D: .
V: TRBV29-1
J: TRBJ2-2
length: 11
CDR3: SVAWSNTGELF

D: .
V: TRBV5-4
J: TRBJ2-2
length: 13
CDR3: ASSLDRAGTGELF

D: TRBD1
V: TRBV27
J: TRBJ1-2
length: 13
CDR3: ASSLQPRTGHGYT

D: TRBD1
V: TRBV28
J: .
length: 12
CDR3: ASSPWTGAYEQY

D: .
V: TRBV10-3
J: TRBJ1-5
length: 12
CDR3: AISRGGSNQPQH

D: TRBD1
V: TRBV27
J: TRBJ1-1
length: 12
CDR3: ARIGQGVHTEAF

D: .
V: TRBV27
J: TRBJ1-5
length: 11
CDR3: ASSWGRNQPQH

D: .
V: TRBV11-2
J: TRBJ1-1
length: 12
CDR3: ASNPGGRRTEAF

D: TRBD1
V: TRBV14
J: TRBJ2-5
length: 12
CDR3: ASPAQGYGETQY

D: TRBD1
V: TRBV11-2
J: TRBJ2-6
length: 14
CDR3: ASRSGQGSGANVLT

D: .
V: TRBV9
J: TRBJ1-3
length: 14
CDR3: ASSLTWGGSGNTIY

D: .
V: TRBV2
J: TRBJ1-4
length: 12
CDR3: ASRGGGWDEKLF

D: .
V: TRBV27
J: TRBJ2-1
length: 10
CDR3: ASSFPGGEQF

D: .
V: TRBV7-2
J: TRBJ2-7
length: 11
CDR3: ASSSSGIYEQY

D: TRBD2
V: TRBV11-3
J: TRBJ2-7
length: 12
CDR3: ASSPGGSLSEQY

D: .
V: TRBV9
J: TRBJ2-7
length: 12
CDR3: ASSPQGGLPDQY

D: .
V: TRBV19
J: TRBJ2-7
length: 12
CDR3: ASSIRAGPYEQY

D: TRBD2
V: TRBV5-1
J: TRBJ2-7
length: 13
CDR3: ASSLTSGGLYEQY

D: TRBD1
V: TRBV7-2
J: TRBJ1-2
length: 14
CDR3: ASSLSPGTGSHGYT

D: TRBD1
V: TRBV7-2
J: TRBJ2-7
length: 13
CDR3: ASSQYGTGVHEQY

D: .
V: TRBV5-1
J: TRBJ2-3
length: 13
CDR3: ASRSEAPDTDTQY

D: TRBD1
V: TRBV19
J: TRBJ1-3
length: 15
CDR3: ASSPRDRPRSGNTIY

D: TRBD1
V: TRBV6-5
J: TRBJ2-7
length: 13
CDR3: ASSPSGTGSYEQY

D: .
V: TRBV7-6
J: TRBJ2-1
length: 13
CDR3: ASSSTGSSYNEQF

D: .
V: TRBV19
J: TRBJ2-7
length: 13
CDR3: ASSRDSTATYEQY

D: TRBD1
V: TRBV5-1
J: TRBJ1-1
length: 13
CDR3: ASSLGVDRGTEAF

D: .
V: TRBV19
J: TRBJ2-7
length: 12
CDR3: ASSIPSESYEQY

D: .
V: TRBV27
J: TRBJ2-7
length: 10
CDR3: ASSLEGYEQC

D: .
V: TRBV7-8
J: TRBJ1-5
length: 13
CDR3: ASSLEGLSGGPQH

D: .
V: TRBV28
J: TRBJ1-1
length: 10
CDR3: ASSLRETEAF

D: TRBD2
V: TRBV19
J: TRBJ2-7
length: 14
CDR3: ASSSRLAGDSYEQY

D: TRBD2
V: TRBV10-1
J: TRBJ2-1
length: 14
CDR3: ASSRIPAGAYNEQF

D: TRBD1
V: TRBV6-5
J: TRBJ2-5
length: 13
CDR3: ASRTRTGGQETQY

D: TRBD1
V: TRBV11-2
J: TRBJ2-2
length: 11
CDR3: ASSPTGVGELF

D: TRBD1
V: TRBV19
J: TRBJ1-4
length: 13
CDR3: ASSIDRVANEKLF

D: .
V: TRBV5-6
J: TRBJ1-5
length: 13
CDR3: ASSLGTPALQPQH

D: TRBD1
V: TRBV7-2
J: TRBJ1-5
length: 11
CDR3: ASSFRQGQPQH

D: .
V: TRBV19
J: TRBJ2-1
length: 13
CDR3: ASTPGVIGLHEQF

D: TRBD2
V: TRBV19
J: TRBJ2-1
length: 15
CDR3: ASSIQPAGGLPNEQF

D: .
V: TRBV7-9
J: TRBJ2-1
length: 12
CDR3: ASSRTAEGNEQF

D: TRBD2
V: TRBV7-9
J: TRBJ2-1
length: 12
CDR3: ASSRSSGNDEQF

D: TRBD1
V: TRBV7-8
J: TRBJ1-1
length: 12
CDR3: ASSYRTGVTEAF

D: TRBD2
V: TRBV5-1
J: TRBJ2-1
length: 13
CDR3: ASSLEGGGYNEQF

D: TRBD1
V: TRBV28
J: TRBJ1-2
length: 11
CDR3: ASSPTGNYGYT

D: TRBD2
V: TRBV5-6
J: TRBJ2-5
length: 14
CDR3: ASSEPASGGGETQY

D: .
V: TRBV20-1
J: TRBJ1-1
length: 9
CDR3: SASEHTEAF

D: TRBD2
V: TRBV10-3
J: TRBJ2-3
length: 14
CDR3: AISERLAGDTDTQY

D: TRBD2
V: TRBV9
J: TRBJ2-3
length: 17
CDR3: ASSPLASGGVPFTDTQY

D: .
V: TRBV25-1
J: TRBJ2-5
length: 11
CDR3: ASRVRERETQY

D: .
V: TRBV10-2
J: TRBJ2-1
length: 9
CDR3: ASSAGNEQF

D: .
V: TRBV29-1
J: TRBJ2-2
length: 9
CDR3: SVERTGELF

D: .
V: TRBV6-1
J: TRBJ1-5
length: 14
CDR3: ASSEVGSYSNQPQH